This T cell receptor beta chain was identified during a study of vaccination and CD4 T cells after COVID-19 (dated by TCRdb to 2021 to 2024). General notes on the study: Six males and four females were included in the convalescent cohort, with two Hispanic individuals, seven Caucasians, two Asians and one multiracial person represented. In some eleven COVID-19 convalescent patients and 4 infection-naive healthy vaccine recipients, researchers compared the spike-specific CD4+ TCR repertoire from before mRNA vaccination with the repertoire from after. Control cultures received a CEFX viral epitope pool as the positive control, an HIV-1 Nef peptide pool as the negative control, or no peptide. Participants received two doses of either the Pfizer-BioNTech BNT162b2 vaccine (n=8) or the Moderna mRNA-1273 vaccine (n=2). Culture stimuli were overlapping spike peptide pools from SARS-CoV-2 and from the common cold coronaviruses HCoV-NL63, HCoV-OC43 and HCoV-229E. In an earlier paper using these donors, memory CD4+ T cell crossreactivity between SARS-CoV-2 and common cold coronavirus spike proteins was assessed at the TCR clonotype level. Post-COVID blood samples were collected from convalescent patients a median of around 100 days after diagnosis, with a range of roughly 30 to 161 days. Post-vaccine blood samples were obtained a median of around 74 days after the second vaccine dose, with a range of about 14 to 250 days.

Receptor amplification or capture employed PCR. TCR sequencing of DNA from cultured CD4+ T cells used the Oncomine TCR Beta short-read assay at the Johns Hopkins FTIC core. The QIAamp micro DNA kit was used to extract genomic DNA from the cultured CD4+ T cells. Oncomine TCR Beta libraries from cultured CD4+ T cells were pooled with unique dual indexes and sequenced on an Illumina iSeq 100. Per the authors' processing: Non-productive sequences were removed, and CDR3s that did not start with C, did not end with F or W, or were shorter than 7 amino acids were discarded. The MANAFEST web application was used to identify antigen-specific clonotypes by comparing peptide-stimulated wells against reference wells and other culture wells. Positive clones required FDR below 0.05, an odds ratio above 5, and productive frequency above 0.1% in at least two of three replicate wells. A clonotype counted as cross-reactive if it showed significant expansion both in the SARS-CoV-2 spike wells and in at least one common cold coronavirus spike condition. Using R version 3.6.1, CDR3 homology was evaluated through Levenshtein distances (stringdist) along with unrooted phylogenetic trees (ape). TCRdb reworked the public reads: Q25 trimming with fastp, MiXCR clone assembly, productive beta chains retained. Rows merge per CDR3 protein into single entries with the most common DNA and genes. TCRdb's processing, not the authors' own work, is the source of the V and J calls. The sample table contains fewer than 11,000 distinct CDR3 sequences; only one count was recorded for 25% to 35% of them. Jointly, the top ten make up 13% of the sample.

What the work shows at the level of the full study, not this receptor alone: The number of convalescent patients in the study was relatively small, and the study did not examine early timepoints following natural infection. Nearly all vaccine-specific clones in convalescent patients (304 of 307) were mono-reactive for SARS-CoV-2 spike rather than cross-reactive with common cold coronaviruses. The median number of SARS-CoV-2-reactive clonotypes rose from 20 to 25 after infection to 38 after vaccination, but the change was not significant. Among the post-vaccine SARS-CoV-2-reactive clones in convalescent patients, a median approximately 86% showed up only after vaccination, which suggests vaccine-specific priming.

As to this clonotype: The antigen it binds to is not known. No quality values exist for individual bases; no much larger clone is one base distant.

From the germline V gene (reference sequence), CDR1 is DFQATT and CDR2 is SNEGSKA. V is trimmed back by 6 bases and J by 0 bases, and the junction contains 7 bases that no gene match accounts for. Including cysteine and phenylalanine, the CDR3 has 15 amino acids. Just the 45-base CDR3 DNA is kept, in frame starting at base 1. This specimen's treatment or condition label, per the study, means: roughly 10-day PBMC culture with coronavirus spike peptide pools or control peptides (ViraFEST assay). CD4+ T cells from unexposed donors were collected before the COVID-19 pandemic (2011-2018). The ViraFEST assay was used in the study, in which antigen-specific T cells were expanded with peptide pools and expanded clonotypes were subsequently identified by TCR sequencing. Each well held under 2.5 million PBMCs cultured in IMDM containing approximately 5.3% human AB serum and 9 to 10 IU/ml IL-2, with about 9.4 ug/ml peptide pools added. On days 3 and 7, half of the culture medium was replaced with fresh IL-2-containing medium. After about 11 days of culture, CD4+ T cells were isolated by negative selection using the EasySep CD4+ T cell isolation kit. Unexposed donor CD4+ T cells were tested for reactivity to SARS-CoV-2 S and N and four common cold coronavirus spike pools, as cell number allowed. PBMCs were separated from whole blood using Ficoll-Paque Plus gradient centrifugation and then either used fresh or cryopreserved at -140C. In general, triplicate wells were set up for every culture condition. The leukapheresis product for the unexposed donors was obtained through commercial purchase.

Recombination connected TRBV20-1 to TRBJ1-3, with 8 junctional bases fitting TRBD1. This TCR came from a human donor in good health. Sequenced: CD4+ T cells from blood, cultured in vitro. CDR3 region: CSAPDRADSGNTIYF. The DNA sequence follows: TGCAGTGCCCCGGACAGGGCGGACTCTGGAAACACCATATATTTT.